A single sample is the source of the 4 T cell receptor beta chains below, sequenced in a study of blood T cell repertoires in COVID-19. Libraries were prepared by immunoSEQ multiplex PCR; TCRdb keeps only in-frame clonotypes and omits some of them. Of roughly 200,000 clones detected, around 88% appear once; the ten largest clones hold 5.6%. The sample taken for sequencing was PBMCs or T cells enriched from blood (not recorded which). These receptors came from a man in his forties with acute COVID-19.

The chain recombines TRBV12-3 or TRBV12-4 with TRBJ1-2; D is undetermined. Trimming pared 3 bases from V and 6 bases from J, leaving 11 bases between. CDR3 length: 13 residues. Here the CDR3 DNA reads TGTGCCAGCAGTTTTATTGCGGCTAATGGCTACACCTTC. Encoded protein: CASSFIAANGYTF.

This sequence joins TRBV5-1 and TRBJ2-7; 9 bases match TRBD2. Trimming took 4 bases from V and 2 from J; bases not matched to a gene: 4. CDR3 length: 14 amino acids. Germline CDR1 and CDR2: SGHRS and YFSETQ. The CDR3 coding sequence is TGCGCCAGCAGCACTGGACTAGCGCCCTACGAGCAGTACTTC. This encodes CASSTGLAPYEQYF. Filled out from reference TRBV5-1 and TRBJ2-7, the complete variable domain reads KAGVTQTPRYLIKTRGQQVTLSCSPISGHRSVSWYQQTPGQGLQFLFEYFSETQRNKGNFPGRFSGRQFSNSRSEMNVSTLELGDSALYLCASSTGLAPYEQYFGPGTRLTVT.

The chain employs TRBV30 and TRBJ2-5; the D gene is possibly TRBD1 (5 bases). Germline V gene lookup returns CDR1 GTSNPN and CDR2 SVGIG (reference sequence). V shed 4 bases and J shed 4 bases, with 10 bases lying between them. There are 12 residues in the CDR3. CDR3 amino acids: CAWTSGLETQYF. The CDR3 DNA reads TGTGCCTGGACTTCAGGGCTAGAGACCCAGTACTTC.

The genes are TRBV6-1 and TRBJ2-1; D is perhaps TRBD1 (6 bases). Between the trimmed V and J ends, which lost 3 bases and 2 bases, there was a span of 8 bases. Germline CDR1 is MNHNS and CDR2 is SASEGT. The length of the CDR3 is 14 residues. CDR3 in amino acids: CASSEQGTYNEQFF. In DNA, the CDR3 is TGTGCCAGCAGTGAGCAGGGGACCTACAATGAGCAGTTCTTC.